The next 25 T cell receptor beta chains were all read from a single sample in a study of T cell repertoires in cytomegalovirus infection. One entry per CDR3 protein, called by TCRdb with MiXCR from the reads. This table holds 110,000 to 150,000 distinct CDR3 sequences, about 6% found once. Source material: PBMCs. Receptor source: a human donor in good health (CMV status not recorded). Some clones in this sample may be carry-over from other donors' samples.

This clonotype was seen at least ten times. Here the CDR3 DNA reads TGTGCCAGCAGCGGCCTGCGCAATCAGCCCCAGCATTTT. It is translated as CASSGLRNQPQHF. The chain couples TRBV7-2 to TRBJ1-5; unclear D gene. The germline CDR1 and CDR2 sequences are SGHTA and FQGNSA. There are 13 residues in the CDR3. Trimming pared 5 bases from V and 2 bases from J, leaving 7 bases between.

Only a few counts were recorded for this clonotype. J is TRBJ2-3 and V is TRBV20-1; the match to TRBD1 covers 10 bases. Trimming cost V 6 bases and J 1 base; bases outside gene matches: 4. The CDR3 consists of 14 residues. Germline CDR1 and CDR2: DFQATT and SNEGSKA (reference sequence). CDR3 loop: CSAVDRGRTDTQYF. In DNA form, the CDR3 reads TGCAGTGCCGTTGACAGGGGGCGCACAGATACGCAGTATTTT.

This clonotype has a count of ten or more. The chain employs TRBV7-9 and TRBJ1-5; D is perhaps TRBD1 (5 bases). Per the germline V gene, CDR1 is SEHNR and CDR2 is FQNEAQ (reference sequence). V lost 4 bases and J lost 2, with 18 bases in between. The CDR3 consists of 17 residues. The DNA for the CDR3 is TGTGCCAGCAGCTCTAATAGAATGGGGGTGGGCAATCAGCCCCAGCATTTT. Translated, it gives CASSSNRMGVGNQPQHF.

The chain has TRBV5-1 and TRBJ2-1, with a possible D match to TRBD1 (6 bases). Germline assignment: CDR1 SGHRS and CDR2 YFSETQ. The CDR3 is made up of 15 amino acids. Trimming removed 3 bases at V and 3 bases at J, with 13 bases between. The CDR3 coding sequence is TGCGCCAGCAGCTCGACAGGTGTAGTCTACAATGAGCAGTTCTTC. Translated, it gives CASSSTGVVYNEQFF.

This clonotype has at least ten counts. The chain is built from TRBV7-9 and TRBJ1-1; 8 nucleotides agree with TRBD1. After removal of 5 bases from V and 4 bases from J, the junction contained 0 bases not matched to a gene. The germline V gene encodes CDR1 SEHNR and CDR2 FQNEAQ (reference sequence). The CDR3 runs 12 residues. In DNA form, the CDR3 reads TGTGCCAGCAGCGGACAGGGCACTGAAGCTTTCTTT. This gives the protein CASSGQGTEAFF.

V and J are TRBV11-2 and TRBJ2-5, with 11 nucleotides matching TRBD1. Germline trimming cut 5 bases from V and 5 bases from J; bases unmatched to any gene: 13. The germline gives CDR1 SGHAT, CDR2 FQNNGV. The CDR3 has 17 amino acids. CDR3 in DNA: TGTGCCAGCAGCCTAACCCCGAGGACAGGGGGCAGGGAGACCCAGTACTTC. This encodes CASSLTPRTGGRETQYF.

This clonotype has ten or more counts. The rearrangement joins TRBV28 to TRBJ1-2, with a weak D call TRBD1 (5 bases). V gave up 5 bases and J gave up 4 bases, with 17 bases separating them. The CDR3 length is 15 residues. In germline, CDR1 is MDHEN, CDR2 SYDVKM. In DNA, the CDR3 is TGTGCCAGCAGTGCCTCCTTCAGGGCCGGCTATGGCTACACCTTC. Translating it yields CASSASFRAGYGYTF.

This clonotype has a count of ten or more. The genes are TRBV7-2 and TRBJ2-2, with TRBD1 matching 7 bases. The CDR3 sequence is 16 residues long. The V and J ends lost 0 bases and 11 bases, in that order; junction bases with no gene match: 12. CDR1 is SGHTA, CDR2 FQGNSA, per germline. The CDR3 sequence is CASSLARMTGTFELFF. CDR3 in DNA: TGTGCCAGCAGCTTAGCGCGTATGACAGGGACCTTTGAGCTGTTTTTT. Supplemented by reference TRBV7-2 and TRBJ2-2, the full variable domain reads GAGVSQSPSNKVTEKGKDVELRCDPISGHTALYWYRQSLGQGLEFLIYFQGNSAPDKSGLPSDRFSAERTGGSVSTLTIQRTQQEDSAVYLCASSLARMTGTFELFFGEGSRLTVL.

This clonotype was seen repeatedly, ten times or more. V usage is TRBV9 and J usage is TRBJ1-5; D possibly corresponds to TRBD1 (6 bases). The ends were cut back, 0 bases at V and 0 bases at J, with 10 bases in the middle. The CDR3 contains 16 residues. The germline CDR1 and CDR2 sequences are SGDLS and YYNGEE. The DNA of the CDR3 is TGTGCCAGCAGCGTAGGGACAGATAATAGCAATCAGCCCCAGCATTTT. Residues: CASSVGTDNSNQPQHF. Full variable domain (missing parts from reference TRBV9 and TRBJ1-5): DSGVTQTPKHLITATGQRVTLRCSPRSGDLSVYWYQQSLDQGLQFLIQYYNGEERAKGNILERFSAQQFPDLHSELNLSSLELGDSALYFCASSVGTDNSNQPQHFGDGTRLSIL.

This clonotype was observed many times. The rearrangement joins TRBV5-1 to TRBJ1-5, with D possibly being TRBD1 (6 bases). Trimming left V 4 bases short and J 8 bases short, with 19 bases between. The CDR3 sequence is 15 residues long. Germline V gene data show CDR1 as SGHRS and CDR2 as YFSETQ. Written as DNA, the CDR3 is TGCGCCAGCAGCCCAGGGGACCGTCCCTCGGAGCCCCAGCATTTT. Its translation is CASSPGDRPSEPQHF.

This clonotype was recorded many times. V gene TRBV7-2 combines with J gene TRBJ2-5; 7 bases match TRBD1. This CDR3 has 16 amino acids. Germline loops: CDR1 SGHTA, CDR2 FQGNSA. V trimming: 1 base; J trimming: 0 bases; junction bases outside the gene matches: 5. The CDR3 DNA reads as TGTGCCAGCAGCTTAGGAGGGGGCACCCACCAAGAGACCCAGTACTTC. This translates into CASSLGGGTHQETQYF.

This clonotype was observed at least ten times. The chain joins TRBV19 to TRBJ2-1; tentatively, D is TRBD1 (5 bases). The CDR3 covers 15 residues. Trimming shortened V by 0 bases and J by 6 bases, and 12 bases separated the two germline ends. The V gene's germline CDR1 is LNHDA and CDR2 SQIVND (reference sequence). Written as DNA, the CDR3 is TGTGCCAGTAGTATAGAGGCAGGGTGGGGCAATGAGCAGTTCTTC. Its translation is CASSIEAGWGNEQFF.

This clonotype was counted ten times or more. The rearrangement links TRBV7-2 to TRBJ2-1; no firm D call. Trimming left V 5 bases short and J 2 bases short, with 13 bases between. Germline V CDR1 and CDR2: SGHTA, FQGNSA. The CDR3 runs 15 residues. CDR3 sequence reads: CASSPEPVTYNEQFF. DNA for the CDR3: TGTGCCAGCAGCCCCGAGCCTGTCACCTACAATGAGCAGTTCTTC.

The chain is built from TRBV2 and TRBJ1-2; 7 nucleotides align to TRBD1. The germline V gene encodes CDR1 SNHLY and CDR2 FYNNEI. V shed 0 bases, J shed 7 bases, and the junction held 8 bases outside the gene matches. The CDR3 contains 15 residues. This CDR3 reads CASSEAVQGLSGYTF. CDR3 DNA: TGTGCCAGCAGTGAAGCGGTACAGGGGTTAAGTGGCTACACCTTC.

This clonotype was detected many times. CDR3 DNA: TGTGCCAGCAGCATCAAACAGGGAATCGGGGAGCTGTTTTTT. Its translation is CASSIKQGIGELFF. The rearrangement joins TRBV12-3 or TRBV12-4 to TRBJ2-2, with D perhaps TRBD1 (6 bases). Trimming removed 6 bases from V and 7 bases from J, with 15 bases in between. The CDR3 is 14 amino acids.

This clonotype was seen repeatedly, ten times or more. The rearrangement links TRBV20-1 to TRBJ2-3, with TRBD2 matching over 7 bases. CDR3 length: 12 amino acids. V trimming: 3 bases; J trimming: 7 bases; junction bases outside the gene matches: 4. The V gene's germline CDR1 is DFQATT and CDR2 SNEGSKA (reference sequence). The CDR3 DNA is TGCAGTGCTAGTCTCGGGGGGAATACGCAGTATTTT. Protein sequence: CSASLGGNTQYF.

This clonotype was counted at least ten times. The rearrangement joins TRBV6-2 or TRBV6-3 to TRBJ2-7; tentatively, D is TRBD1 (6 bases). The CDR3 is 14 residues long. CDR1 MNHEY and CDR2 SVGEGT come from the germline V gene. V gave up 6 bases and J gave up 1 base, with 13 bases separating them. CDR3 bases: TGTGCCAGCAGAGAACAGGGTCGATCCTACGAGCAGTACTTC. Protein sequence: CASREQGRSYEQYF.

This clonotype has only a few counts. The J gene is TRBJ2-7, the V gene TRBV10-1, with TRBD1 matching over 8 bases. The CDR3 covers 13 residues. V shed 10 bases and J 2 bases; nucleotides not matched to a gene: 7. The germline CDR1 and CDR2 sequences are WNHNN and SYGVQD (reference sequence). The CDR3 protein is CATSTGVAYEQYF. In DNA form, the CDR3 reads TGCGCCACCTCGACAGGGGTGGCCTACGAGCAGTACTTC.

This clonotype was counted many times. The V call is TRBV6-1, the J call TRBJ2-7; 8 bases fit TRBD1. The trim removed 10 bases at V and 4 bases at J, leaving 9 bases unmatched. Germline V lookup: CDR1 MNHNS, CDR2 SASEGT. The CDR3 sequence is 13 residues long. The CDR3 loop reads CAIKDRAGYEQYF. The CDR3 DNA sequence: TGTGCCATCAAGGACAGGGCCGGATACGAGCAGTACTTC.

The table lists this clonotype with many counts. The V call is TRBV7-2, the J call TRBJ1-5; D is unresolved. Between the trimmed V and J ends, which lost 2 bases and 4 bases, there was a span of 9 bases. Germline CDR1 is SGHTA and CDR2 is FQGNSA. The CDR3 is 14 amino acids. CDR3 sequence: CASSLFGRNQPQHF. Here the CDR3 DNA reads TGTGCCAGCAGCTTATTTGGGAGGAATCAGCCCCAGCATTTT.

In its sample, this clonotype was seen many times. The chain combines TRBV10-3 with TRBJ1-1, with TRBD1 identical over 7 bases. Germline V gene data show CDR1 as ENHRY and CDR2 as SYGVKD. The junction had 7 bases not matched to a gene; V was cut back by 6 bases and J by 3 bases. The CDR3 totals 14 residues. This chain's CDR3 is CAISKTTGDTEAFF. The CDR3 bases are TGTGCCATCAGCAAAACTACAGGGGACACTGAAGCTTTCTTT.

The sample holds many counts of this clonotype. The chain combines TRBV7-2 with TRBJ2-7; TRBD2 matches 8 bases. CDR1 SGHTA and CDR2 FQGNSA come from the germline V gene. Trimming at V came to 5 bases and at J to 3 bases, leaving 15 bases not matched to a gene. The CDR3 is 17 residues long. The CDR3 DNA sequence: TGTGCCAGCAGCCAGGGCCCGAGCGGGGGTGGAGTCTACGAGCAGTACTTC. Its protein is CASSQGPSGGGVYEQYF. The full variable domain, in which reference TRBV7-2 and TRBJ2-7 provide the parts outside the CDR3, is GAGVSQSPSNKVTEKGKDVELRCDPISGHTALYWYRQSLGQGLEFLIYFQGNSAPDKSGLPSDRFSAERTGGSVSTLTIQRTQQEDSAVYLCASSQGPSGGGVYEQYFGPGTRLTVT.

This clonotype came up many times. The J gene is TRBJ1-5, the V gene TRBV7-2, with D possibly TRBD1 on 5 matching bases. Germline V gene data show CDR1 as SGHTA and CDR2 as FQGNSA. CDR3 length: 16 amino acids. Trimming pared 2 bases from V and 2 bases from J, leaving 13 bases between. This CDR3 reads CASSLSPGMGNQPQHF. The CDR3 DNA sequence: TGTGCCAGCAGCTTAAGTCCAGGGATGGGCAATCAGCCCCAGCATTTT.

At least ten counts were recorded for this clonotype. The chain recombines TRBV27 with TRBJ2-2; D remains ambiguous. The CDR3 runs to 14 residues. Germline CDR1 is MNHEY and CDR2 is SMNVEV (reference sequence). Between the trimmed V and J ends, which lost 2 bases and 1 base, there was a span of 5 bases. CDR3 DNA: TGTGCCAGCAGTTTAGGCAGGAACACCGGGGAGCTGTTTTTT. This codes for CASSLGRNTGELFF.

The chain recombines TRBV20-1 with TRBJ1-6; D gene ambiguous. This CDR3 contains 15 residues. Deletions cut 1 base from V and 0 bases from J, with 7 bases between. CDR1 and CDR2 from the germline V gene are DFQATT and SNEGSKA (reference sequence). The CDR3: CSARAEISYNSPLHF. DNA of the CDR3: TGCAGTGCTAGAGCGGAGATCTCCTATAATTCACCCCTCCACTTT.